These 22 T cell receptor beta chains originate from one sample sequenced in a study of T cell repertoires in cytomegalovirus infection. TCRdb redid the calling of the reads with MiXCR, one entry per CDR3 protein. The sample has under 600,000 distinct CDR3 sequences; about 15% are singletons. The sequencing input was CD8+ T cells from PBMCs. All receptors derive from a human donor in good health (CMV status not recorded). Some clones in this sample may be carry-over from other donors' samples.

This clonotype was seen more than once but under ten times. The DNA of the CDR3 is TGTGCCAGCAGCCAATCCTTACTGGGGGCGGATGAAAAACTGTTTTTT. Translation: CASSQSLLGADEKLFF. The chain employs TRBV16 and TRBJ1-4; perhaps TRBD1 as D (6 bases). V dropped 0 bases and J dropped 6 bases, with 14 bases sitting between them. This CDR3 has 16 residues. CDR1 KGHSY and CDR2 FQNENV come from the germline V gene.

As concerns this clonotype: A much larger clone sits a single nucleotide away, making a read error possible. The chain links TRBV7-9 to TRBJ2-7, with D hard to call. With 4 bases removed from V and 6 bases from J, the gap between germline ends came to 13 bases. Per germline, CDR1 SEHNR and CDR2 FQNEAQ (reference sequence). The CDR3 has 13 residues. CDR3: CASSSIGPVEQYF. The CDR3, as DNA: TGTGCCAGCAGCTCCATAGGACCGGTCGAGCAGTACTTC.

This clonotype was picked up many times. The chain employs TRBV4-1 and TRBJ2-1; 10 bases agree with TRBD2. Germline V CDR1 and CDR2: MGHRA, YSYEKL. The CDR3 loop spans 16 amino acids. V lost 5 bases and J lost 5; bases outside the gene matches: 9. This CDR3 is CASSLSGGAKDNEQFF. The CDR3, as DNA: TGCGCCAGCAGCTTGAGCGGGGGGGCCAAGGACAATGAGCAGTTCTTC.

This clonotype was observed at least ten times. V is TRBV7-9 and J is TRBJ1-2; D ambiguous. This CDR3 comprises 16 residues. V was clipped by 5 bases and J by 0 bases, with 16 bases between them. Germline V gene sequence: CDR1 SEHNR, CDR2 FQNEAQ (reference sequence). CDR3 residues: CASSRVRQTANYGYTF. CDR3 DNA sequence: TGTGCCAGCAGCCGAGTTCGGCAGACTGCTAACTATGGCTACACCTTC.

At least ten counts were recorded for this clonotype. The chain couples TRBV7-3 to TRBJ2-1, with TRBD1 as a possible D gene (5 bases). CDR3 length: 17 amino acids. Per germline, CDR1 SGHTA and CDR2 FQGTGA. V lost 2 bases and J 0 bases, leaving 14 bases between the germline ends. CDR3 region: CASSLQGPFNSYNEQFF. The CDR3 nucleotides read TGTGCCAGCAGCTTACAGGGCCCCTTCAACTCCTACAATGAGCAGTTCTTC.

This clonotype was seen many times. The chain combines TRBV7-3 with TRBJ2-7; D not resolved. Germline V gives CDR1 SGHTA, CDR2 FQGTGA. CDR3 size: 13 residues. Trimming removed 2 bases at V and 5 bases at J, with 10 bases between. CDR3 DNA: TGTGCCAGCAGCTTAGGCGGAAAGAACGAGCAGTACTTC. It translates to CASSLGGKNEQYF.

The table lists this clonotype with a few counts. The rearrangement joins TRBV5-1 to TRBJ2-3, with D perhaps TRBD2 (7 bases). Trimming removed 0 bases from V and 1 base from J, with 12 bases in between. This CDR3 spans 16 amino acids. The V gene's germline CDR1 is SGHRS and CDR2 YFSETQ. The CDR3 is CASSLGPGGGTDTQYF. For the CDR3, the DNA is TGCGCCAGCAGCTTGGGACCGGGGGGCGGCACAGATACGCAGTATTTT.

The chain is built from TRBV15 and TRBJ1-1; D is ambiguous. Germline lookup yields CDR1 LNHNV and CDR2 YYDKDF (reference sequence). This CDR3 is built from 14 residues. The V end was cut by 0 bases, the J end by 3 bases, with 8 bases between. CDR3 region: CATSRDLRDTEAFF. The CDR3 nucleotides read TGTGCCACCAGCAGAGATCTTAGGGACACTGAAGCTTTCTTT.

The chain has TRBV5-6 and TRBJ1-2; D gene uncertain. In germline, CDR1 is SGHDT, CDR2 YYEEEE. V lost 2 bases, J lost 8 bases, and 13 bases lay in between. The CDR3 contains 13 residues. This CDR3 reads CASSFEGMSGYTF. Here the CDR3 DNA reads TGTGCCAGCAGCTTTGAGGGTATGAGCGGCTACACCTTC.

This clonotype was found a few times. V gene TRBV29-1 combines with J gene TRBJ2-7; D may be TRBD1 (6 bases). V was pared by 6 bases and J by 0 bases, with 15 bases between. This CDR3 has 14 residues. CDR1 is SQVTM and CDR2 is ANQGSEA in the germline V gene. CDR3: CSVFGQSTSYEQYF. CDR3 nucleotide sequence: TGCAGCGTGTTTGGACAGTCTACCTCCTACGAGCAGTACTTC.

The table lists this clonotype with a few counts. This chain links TRBV23-1 with TRBJ2-5; the D gene is possibly TRBD1 (6 bases). TRBV23-1 is classed as an ORF, of uncertain function. The CDR3 runs 13 residues. Trimming left V 4 bases short and J 3 bases short, with 9 bases between. The CDR3 here is CASSRGHEETQYF. CDR3 coding DNA: TGCGCCAGCAGTCGGGGACACGAAGAGACCCAGTACTTC.

This clonotype showed up many times. This rearrangement joins TRBV28 to TRBJ2-7; possible D gene TRBD2, 6 bases. The germline V gene encodes CDR1 MDHEN and CDR2 SYDVKM. V gave up 0 bases and J gave up 5 bases, with 14 bases separating them. This CDR3 is 15 amino acids long. CDR3 DNA: TGTGCCAGCAGTTTATGGGTGCGGGGCGCCGACGAGCAGTACTTC. It translates to CASSLWVRGADEQYF.

The rearrangement links TRBV9 to TRBJ1-6; D call uncertain. Per germline, CDR1 SGDLS and CDR2 YYNGEE. V was cut by 3 bases and J by 0 bases, with 13 bases left in between. The CDR3 covers 17 residues. CDR3 residues: CASSARTVSSYNSPLHF. CDR3 nucleotides: TGTGCCAGCAGCGCCCGGACGGTCAGCTCCTATAATTCACCCCTCCACTTT.

This clonotype was observed a handful of times. The rearrangement uses TRBV4-1 and TRBJ2-7, with D possibly TRBD1 on 7 matching bases. Deletions cut 0 bases from V and 3 bases from J, with 15 bases between. The germline gives CDR1 MGHRA, CDR2 YSYEKL. The CDR3 contains 16 residues. The CDR3 is CASSQEWQGGVYEQYF. CDR3 nucleotide sequence: TGCGCCAGCAGCCAAGAATGGCAGGGGGGAGTCTACGAGCAGTACTTC.

This clonotype was found many times. The J gene is TRBJ1-5, the V gene TRBV7-2; a weak D match, TRBD1 (5 bases). This CDR3 has 16 residues. V dropped 4 bases and J dropped 3 bases, with 16 bases sitting between them. CDR1 is SGHTA, CDR2 FQGNSA, per germline. CDR3 in amino acids: CASSSRSQGPNQPQHF. Here the CDR3 DNA reads TGTGCCAGCAGCTCCCGATCCCAGGGCCCCAATCAGCCCCAGCATTTT.

Ten or more counts support this clonotype. The chain couples TRBV11-3 to TRBJ2-2; D remains unclear. The germline gives CDR1 SGHNT, CDR2 YENEEA. V lost 4 bases, J lost 0 bases, and 9 bases lay in between. This CDR3 comprises 15 residues. The CDR3 sequence: CASSSRDSNTGELFF. The CDR3 DNA sequence: TGTGCCAGCAGCTCCAGAGATTCGAACACCGGGGAGCTGTTTTTT.

In this sample, this clonotype turned up many times. The chain links TRBV12-3 or TRBV12-4 to TRBJ2-1; D unresolved. The CDR3 is 16 amino acids. The ends were cut back, 7 bases at V and 0 bases at J, with 16 bases in the middle. CDR3 in DNA: TGTGCCAGCACCTCGACTTCCGGTAGCTCCTACAATGAGCAGTTCTTC. This encodes CASTSTSGSSYNEQFF.

This clonotype was detected a few times. The chain is built from TRBV4-2 and TRBJ2-2; D not certain. The V gene's germline CDR1 is LGHNA and CDR2 YNFKEQ. V dropped 1 base and J dropped 1 base, with 4 bases sitting between them. The CDR3 extends over 14 amino acids. Here the CDR3 reads CASSQGENTGELFF. CDR3 sequence (DNA): TGTGCCAGCAGCCAAGGGGAGAACACCGGGGAGCTGTTTTTT.

The chain links TRBV3-1 to TRBJ2-7; weak D call: TRBD1 (5 bases). The CDR3 is made up of 13 amino acids. Per germline, CDR1 LGHDT and CDR2 YNNKEL (reference sequence). Trimming pared 3 bases from V and 2 bases from J, leaving 8 bases between. In nucleotides, the CDR3 is TGTGCCAGCAGCCAGGTGGACACCTACGAGCAGTACTTC. It is translated as CASSQVDTYEQYF.

This clonotype was counted many times. CDR3 residues: CASSLTATSGRLSDEQYF. The CDR3 DNA follows: TGTGCCAGCAGTTTAACCGCGACTAGCGGGAGACTGAGCGACGAGCAGTACTTC. The J gene is TRBJ2-7, the V gene TRBV28; 12 nucleotides line up with TRBD2. After removal of 2 bases from V and 5 bases from J, the junction contained 13 bases not matched to a gene. This CDR3 is 18 amino acids long. Per germline, CDR1 MDHEN and CDR2 SYDVKM.

V is TRBV20-1 and J is TRBJ2-7, with TRBD2 identical over 12 bases. Looked up from germline, CDR1 is DFQATT and CDR2 is SNEGSKA (reference sequence). V dropped 3 bases and J dropped 5; count of bases not matched to a gene: 5. The CDR3 contains 14 residues. The DNA of the CDR3 is TGCAGTGCTAGCCCTAGCGGGAGGGTGGACGAGCAGTACTTC. Protein product: CSASPSGRVDEQYF.

This clonotype was counted only a few times. V and J are TRBV6-1 and TRBJ2-1; D is possibly TRBD2 (5 bases). Germline loops: CDR1 MNHNS, CDR2 SASEGT. V shed 2 bases and J shed 0 bases, with 8 bases lying between them. This CDR3 is 15 amino acids long. CDR3 amino acids: CASSESRASYNEQFF. The DNA of the CDR3 is TGTGCCAGCAGTGAATCGCGGGCCTCCTACAATGAGCAGTTCTTC.